These T cell receptor beta chains were read from a single sample in a study of cytotoxic CD8 clonotypes in ibrutinib-treated CLL. Repertoires were generated with immunoSEQ multiplex PCR, while TCRdb's copy carries only in-frame clones and drops some. This sample carries about 140,000 clones, approximately 90% of them seen once, and the ten largest clones take 10% to 12%. The sequenced sample was PBMCs, obtained after 12 months of ibrutinib treatment. These receptors originate from a human donor with chronic lymphocytic leukemia. CDR3s include the opening cysteine and the closing phenylalanine or tryptophan. D genes are given only for firm matches. Part of the rows lack a size; the others show once, few, many or a class for expanded clones.

d_gene | j_gene | v_gene | abundance | CDR3aa | CDR3nt
NA | TRBJ2-3 | TRBV7-3 | NA | CASSPEGGRAGSPDTQYF | TGTGCCAGCAGCCCCGAGGGTGGCAGGGCGGGATCTCCAGATACGCAGTATTTT
NA | TRBJ1-1 | TRBV4-2 | NA | CASSQDTGYTEAFF | TGTGCCAGCAGCCAAGATACGGGCTACACTGAAGCTTTCTTT
NA | TRBJ2-2 | TRBV19 | NA | CASSIFGVAAGELFF | TGTGCCAGTAGTATATTCGGGGTTGCGGCCGGGGAGCTGTTTTTT
NA | TRBJ2-6 | TRBV4-2 | medium-sized | CASSQGHGGVGANVLTF | TGTGCCAGCAGCCAAGGACACGGTGGGGTTGGGGCCAACGTCCTGACTTTC
TRBD1 | TRBJ2-5 | TRBV9 | NA | CASSVAPSGTGVEETQYF | TGTGCCAGCAGCGTAGCCCCCTCCGGGACAGGGGTAGAAGAGACCCAGTACTTC
TRBD2 | TRBJ2-5 | TRBV27 | NA | CASSPRASGSLGVQETQYF | TGTGCCAGCAGTCCGCGGGCTAGCGGTTCCCTAGGGGTCCAAGAGACCCAGTACTTC
TRBD1 | TRBJ2-3 | TRBV7-3 | few | CASSFGTGGTDTQYF | TGTGCCAGCAGCTTTGGGACAGGGGGCACAGATACGCAGTATTTT
NA | TRBJ1-5 | TRBV4-1 | NA | CASSQETAPNQPQHF | TGCGCCAGCAGCCAAGAGACAGCGCCTAATCAGCCCCAGCATTTT
TRBD1 | TRBJ2-7 | TRBV23-1 | NA | CASSQSGDRGADEQYF | TGCGCCAGCAGTCAATCGGGGGACAGGGGAGCGGACGAGCAGTACTTC
NA | TRBJ2-5 | TRBV10-2 | NA | CASSVGYQETQYF | TGCGCCAGCAGTGTAGGATACCAAGAGACCCAGTACTTC
NA | TRBJ1-4 | TRBV11-2 | NA | CASSLVREGKKLFF | TGTGCCAGCAGCTTAGTCCGTGAAGGCAAAAAACTGTTTTTT
NA | TRBJ2-3 | TRBV7-3 | NA | CASSGGITDTQYF | TGTGCCAGCAGCGGAGGAATCACAGATACGCAGTATTTT
NA | TRBJ2-7 | TRBV5-1 | NA | CASSLEFSGSTGEQYF | TGCGCCAGCAGCTTGGAGTTTTCAGGGTCAACGGGTGAGCAGTACTTC
NA | TRBJ2-1 | TRBV2 | NA | CASSALAVTGEQFF | TGTGCCAGCAGCGCACTAGCAGTCACGGGGGAGCAGTTCTTC
NA | TRBJ2-7 | TRBV15 | NA | CATSRDVGGGYEQYF | TGTGCCACCAGCAGAGATGTGGGGGGCGGATACGAGCAGTACTTC
TRBD1 | TRBJ1-5 | TRBV4-1 | once | CASSPKRTGELEPQHF | TGCGCCAGCAGCCCTAAGAGGACAGGCGAACTGGAGCCCCAGCATTTT
NA | TRBJ2-5 | TRBV15 | once | CATSRGRETQYF | TGTGCCACCAGCAGAGGGCGGGAGACCCAGTACTTC
NA | TRBJ2-3 | TRBV9 | NA | CASSAAADRFRDTQYF | TGTGCCAGCAGCGCGGCTGCTGACAGGTTTAGAGATACGCAGTATTTT
NA | TRBJ1-1 | TRBV28 | NA | CASSLSRTEAFF | TGTGCCAGCAGTTTATCAAGGACTGAAGCTTTCTTT
NA | TRBJ2-3 | TRBV30 | once | CAWSVGTPNGDTQYF | TGTGCCTGGAGTGTAGGCACCCCAAACGGAGATACGCAGTATTTT
TRBD1 | TRBJ1-1 | TRBV5-6 | NA | CASTPRTGPEAFF | TGTGCCAGCACTCCCCGGACAGGGCCCGAAGCTTTCTTT
NA | TRBJ1-3 | TRBV6-6 | NA | CATQSSRNTIYF | TGTGCCACTCAGTCCAGCAGAAACACCATATATTTT
NA | TRBJ1-5 | TRBV28 | NA | CASSSPDGGSNQPQHF | TGTGCCAGCAGTTCGCCGGACGGGGGCTCCAATCAGCCCCAGCATTTT
NA | TRBJ2-2 | TRBV10-3 | NA | CAISERTTGELFF | TGTGCCATCAGTGAGCGGACAACCGGGGAGCTGTTTTTT
TRBD1 | TRBJ1-2 | TRBV6-6 | NA | CASRTGTGREGYTF | TGTGCCAGCAGAACGGGGACAGGCCGAGAGGGCTACACCTTC
TRBD1 | TRBJ1-2 | TRBV9 | NA | CASSVGGQGAVIGGYTF | TGTGCCAGCAGCGTAGGGGGACAGGGGGCCGTGATCGGTGGCTACACCTTC
TRBD2 | TRBJ2-7 | TRBV13 | NA | CASSFWASGRGPGEQYF | TGTGCCAGCAGCTTTTGGGCTAGCGGGAGGGGCCCGGGGGAGCAGTACTTC
NA | TRBJ2-5 | TRBV2 | NA | CASSERPRSTDRVETQYF | TGTGCCAGCAGTGAAAGGCCCCGCAGCACCGATAGAGTGGAGACCCAGTACTTC
TRBD2 | TRBJ2-1 | TRBV6-5 | NA | CASSARLAGVEEQFF | TGTGCCAGCAGTGCCAGACTAGCGGGAGTGGAGGAGCAGTTCTTC
NA | TRBJ2-7 | TRBV15 | NA | CATSRDLAVSAYEQYF | TGTGCCACCAGCAGAGATTTAGCCGTTTCGGCCTACGAGCAGTACTTC
NA | TRBJ2-3 | TRBV6-5 | NA | CASSYRHGDTDTQYF | TGTGCCAGCAGTTACCGTCACGGAGACACAGATACGCAGTATTTT
NA | TRBJ2-1 | TRBV4-1 | NA | CASSQEAGLHNEQFF | TGCGCCAGCAGCCAAGAAGCCGGGCTACACAATGAGCAGTTCTTC
TRBD2 | TRBJ2-7 | TRBV27 | NA | CASRLLGTSVDEQYF | TGTGCCAGCAGGCTCCTCGGGACTAGTGTAGACGAGCAGTACTTC
NA | TRBJ1-5 | TRBV10-3 | NA | CAISESKSVLNQPQHF | TGTGCCATCAGTGAGTCGAAATCAGTACTCAATCAGCCCCAGCATTTT
NA | TRBJ1-2 | TRBV9 | NA | CASSVVQYGYTF | TGTGCCAGCAGCGTAGTGCAGTATGGCTACACCTTC
TRBD1 | TRBJ2-1 | TRBV29-1 | NA | CSVRGGPPTSEQFF | TGCAGCGTCCGAGGGGGCCCCCCTACCAGTGAGCAGTTCTTC
TRBD2 | TRBJ2-3 | TRBV9 | NA | CASSVVGAGEGTDTQYF | TGTGCCAGCAGCGTAGTCGGTGCGGGAGAAGGCACAGATACGCAGTATTTT
NA | TRBJ1-1 | TRBV9 | NA | CAIGVRGRNTEAFF | TGTGCCATCGGCGTACGGGGGCGTAACACTGAAGCTTTCTTT
NA | TRBJ2-2 | TRBV28 | NA | CASSSVLGRKNTGELFF | TGTGCCAGCAGTTCGGTTTTGGGGCGCAAGAACACCGGGGAGCTGTTTTTT
NA | TRBJ1-1 | TRBV28 | few | CASSMNTEAFF | TGTGCCAGCAGTATGAACACTGAAGCTTTCTTT
TRBD1 | TRBJ1-2 | TRBV5-8 | NA | CASSRNGQVNYGYTF | TGTGCCAGCAGCAGGAATGGACAGGTGAACTATGGCTACACCTTC